This T cell receptor (beta chain) comes out of a study of cytomegalovirus exposure and HLA in healthy donors. PCR involved 60 Vbeta and 13 Jbeta primers. Here immunoSEQ multiplex PCR was the method, and the copy in TCRdb shows in-frame clones only, minus some. The table has around 140,000 clones, about four fifths seen once. Trimming cost V 3 bases and J 10 bases; bases outside gene matches: 6. The CDR3 runs to 13 residues. The germline gives CDR1 LNHDA, CDR2 SQIVND (reference sequence). This clone was counted only a few times. Sequencing was performed on PBMCs. The chain links TRBV19 to TRBJ1-5; 7 bases are shared with TRBD1. The sequence came from a woman between 40 and 50 years old in good health and CMV-seronegative. The CDR3 DNA reads TGTGCCAGTAGTATTCCCCAGGGGGGTCCCCAGCATTTT. Its translation: CASSIPQGGPQHF.